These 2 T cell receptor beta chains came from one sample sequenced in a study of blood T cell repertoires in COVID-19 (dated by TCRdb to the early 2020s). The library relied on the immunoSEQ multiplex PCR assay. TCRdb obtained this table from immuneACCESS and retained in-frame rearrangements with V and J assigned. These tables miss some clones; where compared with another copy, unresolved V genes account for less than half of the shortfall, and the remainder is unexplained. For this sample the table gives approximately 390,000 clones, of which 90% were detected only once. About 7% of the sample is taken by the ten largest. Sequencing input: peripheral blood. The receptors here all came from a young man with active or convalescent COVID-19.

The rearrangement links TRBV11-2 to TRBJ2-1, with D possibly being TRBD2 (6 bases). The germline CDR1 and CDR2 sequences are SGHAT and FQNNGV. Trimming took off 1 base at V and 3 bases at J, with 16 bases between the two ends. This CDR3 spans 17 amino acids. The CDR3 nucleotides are TGTGCCAGCAGCTTAGTGCTCGGGGGACTGAACTACAATGAGCAGTTCTTC. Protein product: CASSLVLGGLNYNEQFF.

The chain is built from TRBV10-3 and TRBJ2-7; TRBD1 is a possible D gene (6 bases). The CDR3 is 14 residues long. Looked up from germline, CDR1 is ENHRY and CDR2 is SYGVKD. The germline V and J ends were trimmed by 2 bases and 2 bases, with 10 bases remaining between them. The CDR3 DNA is TGTGCCATCAGTGAGACAGGGTCGACCTACGAGCAGTACTTC. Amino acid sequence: CAISETGSTYEQYF.